Below, 25 T cell receptor beta chains from the same sample are listed, as sequenced in a study of cytomegalovirus exposure and HLA in healthy donors (dated by TCRdb to 2017 to 2019). Library generation was performed with the immunoSEQ multiplex PCR assay. For the multiplex PCR, a mixture combining 60 forward primers for TCR Vbeta segments and 13 reverse primers for TCR Jbeta segments was used. As stored in TCRdb, this immuneACCESS dataset retains in-frame rearrangements with V and J assigned. A fraction of the clones does not appear; measured against another copy, unresolved V genes explain less than half of the discrepancy, and the remainder lacks a known reason. The sample table contains some 200,000 clones; only one count was recorded for 70% of them. The ten largest clones capture less than 3% of the sample. The sequencing sample was made of PBMCs. The receptors originated from a man aged 35 to 55 in good health and CMV-seropositive.

This clone occurred once. One junction end disagrees with the germline gene, perhaps due to a read error. The V and J genes are TRBV27 and TRBJ1-5; a weak D match, TRBD1 (5 bases). Germline V CDR1 and CDR2: MNHEY, SMNVEV (reference sequence). The length of the CDR3 is 12 residues. CDR3 amino acids: CASRRQNQPQRF. In DNA, the CDR3 is TGTGCCAGCAGACGACAGAATCAGCCCCAGCGTTTT.

The DNA for the CDR3 is TGTGCCAGCAGCTTGAGCGAGCAGTTCTTC. Protein sequence: CASSLSEQFF. This chain links TRBV5-8 with TRBJ2-1; D is unclear. CDR3 length: 10 amino acids. Trimming shortened V by 1 base and J by 10 bases, and 3 bases separated the two germline ends. Looked up from germline, CDR1 is SGHTS and CDR2 is YDEGEE.

This clone was counted a few times. V gene TRBV7-6 combines with J gene TRBJ2-3; D unclear. V lost 2 bases, J lost 1 base, and 7 bases lay in between. This CDR3 comprises 14 residues. Germline loops: CDR1 SGHVS, CDR2 FNYEAQ. CDR3: CASSLSAGTDTQYF. DNA of the CDR3: TGTGCCAGCAGCTTATCGGCGGGCACAGATACGCAGTATTTT.

The chain has TRBV5-1 and TRBJ2-7; D may be TRBD1 (6 bases). Between the trimmed V and J ends, which lost 4 bases and 7 bases, there was a span of 18 bases. The germline gives CDR1 SGHRS, CDR2 YFSETQ. The CDR3 extends over 14 amino acids. The CDR3 DNA is TGCGCCAGCAGCACCGGACAGTGGACATGGGAGCAGTACTTC. The encoded protein is CASSTGQWTWEQYF.

The chain uses TRBV19 and TRBJ2-7; 9 bases align to TRBD1. CDR1 is LNHDA, CDR2 SQIVND, per germline (reference sequence). Unmatched junction bases numbered 7, after V lost 6 bases and J lost 4 bases. The CDR3 contains 14 residues. The CDR3: CASRSGTGSYEQYF. The CDR3 nucleotides read TGTGCCAGTAGGTCGGGGACAGGGTCATACGAGCAGTACTTC.

V is TRBV19 and J is TRBJ1-5; TRBD1 aligns across 7 bases. Germline CDR1 reads LNHDA; CDR2 reads SQIVND (reference sequence). The J segment lost 1 base and the V segment lost 5 bases, leaving 8 bases of the junction unmatched. The CDR3 is made up of 16 amino acids. CDR3 amino acids: CASSPGQPYSNQPQHF. CDR3 DNA: TGTGCCAGTAGTCCGGGACAGCCATACAGCAATCAGCCCCAGCATTTT.

Turning to this clone: The same CDR3 also results from other DNA sequences found in this sample. The chain links TRBV27 to TRBJ2-5, with TRBD1 identical over 9 bases. CDR3 length: 15 residues. Per the germline V gene, CDR1 is MNHEY and CDR2 is SMNVEV (reference sequence). V was clipped by 5 bases and J by 5 bases; unmatched bases: 9. The CDR3 DNA follows: TGTGCCAGCAGTCTTATGACAGGGGGTAGGGAGACCCAGTACTTC. Protein sequence: CASSLMTGGRETQYF.

The chain combines TRBV10-3 with TRBJ1-1; D call uncertain. This CDR3 region has 12 residues. Trimming removed 11 bases from V and 3 bases from J, with 13 bases in between. CDR1 ENHRY and CDR2 SYGVKD come from the germline V gene. In DNA form, the CDR3 reads TGTGCCGCCCGTCGCGTGGACACTGAAGCTTTCTTT. Protein product: CAARRVDTEAFF.

The V and J genes are TRBV28 and TRBJ2-7, with D maybe TRBD2 (6 bases). The germline V gene has CDR1 MDHEN and CDR2 SYDVKM. The CDR3 runs 15 residues. V shed 5 bases and J shed 6 bases, with 20 bases lying between them. The CDR3 protein is CASSVSGVLVGEQYF. CDR3 coding DNA: TGTGCCAGCAGTGTTAGCGGAGTCCTGGTCGGCGAGCAGTACTTC.

J is TRBJ1-2 and V is TRBV5-6; D unclear. This CDR3 region has 13 residues. Looked up from germline, CDR1 is SGHDT and CDR2 is YYEEEE. V was shortened by 0 bases and J by 4 bases, with 7 bases between the two germline ends. CDR3 bases: TGTGCCAGCAGCTTGGAAGGGAGCTATGGCTACACCTTC. It is translated as CASSLEGSYGYTF.

V is TRBV7-2 and J is TRBJ2-7; 8 nucleotides align to TRBD1. Trimming at V came to 5 bases and at J to 3 bases, leaving 9 bases not matched to a gene. The CDR3 runs to 15 residues. Germline CDR1 is SGHTA and CDR2 is FQGNSA. The CDR3: CASSPWTGLNYEQYF. In DNA form, the CDR3 reads TGTGCCAGCAGCCCCTGGACAGGGTTGAACTACGAGCAGTACTTC.

This clone appeared a few times. The V gene is TRBV7-8, the J gene TRBJ2-1; TRBD2 matches at 8 bases. The germline CDR1 and CDR2 sequences are SGHVS and FQNEAQ. V gave up 6 bases and J gave up 2 bases; unmatched junction bases: 6. This CDR3 spans 15 amino acids. The CDR3 region is CASRVERGPYNEQFF. The CDR3, as DNA: TGTGCCAGCAGGGTCGAGCGGGGGCCCTACAATGAGCAGTTCTTC. Using reference TRBV7-8 and TRBJ2-1 for the parts outside the CDR3, the full variable domain is GAGVSQSPRYKVAKRGQDVALRCDPISGHVSLFWYQQALGQGPEFLTYFQNEAQLDKSGLPSDRFFAERPEGSVSTLKIQRTQQEDSAVYLCASRVERGPYNEQFFGPGTRLTVL.

The CDR3 protein is CASSSGQGSYNEQFF. CDR3 nucleotide sequence: TGCGCCAGCAGCTCGGGACAGGGGAGCTACAATGAGCAGTTCTTC. J is TRBJ2-1 and V is TRBV5-1, with TRBD1 identical over 10 bases. Germline V gene data show CDR1 as SGHRS and CDR2 as YFSETQ. The length of the CDR3 is 15 residues. V gave up 3 bases and J gave up 3 bases; unmatched junction bases: 3.

V usage is TRBV6-1 and J usage is TRBJ1-1, with 7 bases fitting TRBD1. The V gene's germline CDR1 is MNHNS and CDR2 SASEGT. This CDR3 is 14 amino acids long. V gave up 5 bases and J gave up 4 bases; unmatched junction bases: 7. The CDR3, as DNA: TGTGCCAGCAGTAGGGGTCAGGGGGTCACTGAAGCTTTCTTT. Translating gives CASSRGQGVTEAFF.

The genes are TRBV6-5 and TRBJ1-2; a possible D gene is TRBD1 (6 bases). The CDR3 contains 13 residues. Per germline, CDR1 MNHEY and CDR2 SVGAGI. The DNA of the CDR3 is TGTGTTACCGCCCAGGGGTCTAACTATGGCTACACCTTC. It encodes CVTAQGSNYGYTF.

The chain is built from TRBV4-3 and TRBJ2-3, with 8 bases lining up with TRBD2. Germline CDR1 LGHNA, CDR2 YSLEER. V shed 0 bases and J 6 bases; nucleotides not matched to a gene: 14. The CDR3 covers 18 residues. The CDR3 nucleotides read TGCGCCAGCAGCCAAGAGACATCGGTGGCGGGGGGTCTTGATACGCAGTATTTT. Protein: CASSQETSVAGGLDTQYF.

The chain is built from TRBV29-1 and TRBJ1-2; the D is unclear. Germline CDR1 reads SQVTM; CDR2 reads ANQGSEA. Trimming left V 3 bases short and J 5 bases short, with 7 bases between. CDR3 length equals 11 residues. The CDR3 nucleotides are TGCAGCGTTGAGCGGACTTATGGCTACACCTTC. Translated: CSVERTYGYTF.

The rearrangement joins TRBV10-2 to TRBJ2-2; 7 positions match TRBD1. CDR3 length equals 12 residues. From germline, CDR1 is WSHSY and CDR2 SAAADI. V gave up 6 bases and J gave up 5 bases; unmatched junction bases: 0. The CDR3 region is CASRDRTGELFF. In DNA form, the CDR3 reads TGCGCCAGCAGGGACAGGACCGGGGAGCTGTTTTTT.

The chain recombines TRBV9 with TRBJ2-2; D gene ambiguous. Deletions cut 0 bases from V and 3 bases from J, with 3 bases between. The CDR3 covers 13 residues. CDR1 is SGDLS and CDR2 is YYNGEE in the germline V gene. CDR3 amino acids: CASSVADTGELFF. The CDR3 DNA sequence: TGTGCCAGCAGCGTAGCCGACACCGGGGAGCTGTTTTTT.

The chain joins TRBV4-1 to TRBJ2-4; 9 bases are shared with TRBD1. The CDR3 is 16 amino acids. V trimming: 0 bases; J trimming: 9 bases; junction bases outside the gene matches: 9. The germline V gene has CDR1 MGHRA and CDR2 YSYEKL. CDR3 in DNA: TGCGCCAGCAGCCAAGATCCCGGGACAGGGTCCGCCATTCAGTACTTC. The encoded protein is CASSQDPGTGSAIQYF.

This CDR3 is CAITSGGQNTGELFF. The CDR3 DNA reads TGTGCCATAACTAGCGGGGGCCAGAACACCGGGGAGCTGTTTTTT. This chain connects TRBV10-3 to TRBJ2-2; 11 bases agree with TRBD2. Germline V gene sequence: CDR1 ENHRY, CDR2 SYGVKD. V was clipped by 9 bases and J by 1 base; unmatched bases: 4. The CDR3 is 15 amino acids.

This clone was recorded a few times. The V call is TRBV19, the J call TRBJ1-2; D may be TRBD1 (5 bases). Germline CDR1 reads LNHDA; CDR2 reads SQIVND (reference sequence). This CDR3 has 13 amino acids. Trimming cost V 3 bases and J 5 bases, with 10 bases left between them. CDR3 loop: CASSMGTAYGYTF. Here the CDR3 DNA reads TGTGCCAGTAGTATGGGGACTGCTTATGGCTACACCTTC. Combining the CDR3 with reference TRBV19 and TRBJ1-2 gives the whole variable domain DGGITQSPKYLFRKEGQNVTLSCEQNLNHDAMYWYRQDPGQGLRLIYYSQIVNDFQKGDIAEGYSVSREKKESFPLTVTSAQKNPTAFYLCASSMGTAYGYTFGSGTRLTVV.

The chain carries TRBV10-3 and TRBJ2-7, with D possibly matching TRBD2 (7 bases). V was clipped by 9 bases and J by 0 bases, with 21 bases between them. This CDR3 spans 16 amino acids. Germline V gene sequence: CDR1 ENHRY, CDR2 SYGVKD. The CDR3 here is CAIAALLRGASYEQYF. In nucleotides, the CDR3 is TGTGCCATAGCGGCGCTACTACGGGGGGCCTCCTACGAGCAGTACTTC.

The V call is TRBV7-2, the J call TRBJ2-7; 11 nucleotides line up with TRBD1. Germline CDR1 is SGHTA and CDR2 is FQGNSA. With 4 bases clipped from V and 4 bases from J, the junction kept 6 bases outside the gene matches. The CDR3 is 15 amino acids. The CDR3: CASSSRTGGSYEQYF. CDR3 bases: TGTGCCAGCAGCTCCCGGACAGGGGGCTCATACGAGCAGTACTTC.

This clone turned up a few times. The V and J genes are TRBV5-1 and TRBJ1-2; D might be TRBD1 (5 bases). Trimming shortened V by 4 bases and J by 3 bases, and 16 bases separated the two germline ends. Germline V gene lookup returns CDR1 SGHRS and CDR2 YFSETQ. The CDR3 is 15 residues long. In DNA, the CDR3 is TGCGCCAGCAGCGAATGGACAACGATGGACTATGGCTACACCTTC. As protein: CASSEWTTMDYGYTF.